This paragraph covers one T cell receptor (beta chain) sequence. TCR beta CDR3 regions were amplified from RNA transcripts. RT-PCR was first run with HTBI primers, then multiplex PCR in a second round. TCRdb re-analysed the multiplex PCR reads in MiXCR, keeping a single row per CDR3 protein. The sample consists of about 1.1 million distinct CDR3 sequences, about two fifths of them appearing once. The CDR3 has 12 amino acids. With 5 bases removed from V and 11 bases from J, the gap between germline ends came to 13 bases. Germline CDR1 is SGHTA and CDR2 is FQGNSA. The data belong to a study of Graves' ophthalmopathy and Graves' hyperthyroidism. Exclusion covered patients with other autoimmune diseases or uncontrolled infections (as well as pregnancy or lactation). Orbital computed tomography, together with clinical symptoms, serum thyroxine, TRAb and thyroid ultrasound, was used for diagnosis.

The V call is TRBV7-2, the J call TRBJ1-5; a possible D gene is TRBD1 (5 bases). The specimen sequenced was peripheral blood or thyroid tissue (not recorded which). This clonotype was sampled from an adult man with Graves' hyperthyroidism. The CDR3 DNA reads as TGTGCCAGCAGCCCCGGAGGGGAGACCCAGCATTTT. Protein sequence: CASSPGGETQHF.